A single sample gave rise to the 8 T cell receptor beta chains below, sequenced in a study of blood T cell repertoires in COVID-19. The protocol was immunoSEQ multiplex PCR, while the TCRdb copy is restricted to in-frame clones and leaves out a portion. The data show 250,000 or so clones, approximately 83% seen once. Sequencing was carried out using PBMCs or T cells enriched from blood (not recorded which). The receptors derive from a man aged 45-65 years who had recovered from COVID-19.

The rearrangement uses TRBV7-3 and TRBJ2-2; 14 nucleotides align to TRBD2. CDR3 size: 17 residues. V lost 5 bases to trimming and J lost 4 bases; unmatched junction nucleotides: 6. Germline CDR1 SGHTA, CDR2 FQGTGA. This chain's CDR3 is CASSPGLAGVATGELFF. As DNA, the CDR3 is TGTGCCAGCAGCCCGGGACTAGCGGGAGTAGCCACCGGGGAGCTGTTTTTT.

V and J are TRBV11-2 and TRBJ2-7, with 8 bases identical to TRBD1. With 3 bases clipped from V and 3 bases from J, the junction kept 7 bases outside the gene matches. Looked up from germline, CDR1 is SGHAT and CDR2 is FQNNGV. The CDR3 consists of 15 residues. For the CDR3, the DNA is TGTGCCAGCAGCTTTCCGTCAGGGGGCGGCTACGAGCAGTACTTC. Translating it yields CASSFPSGGGYEQYF.

The rearrangement uses TRBV27 and TRBJ1-5; D is unclear. The CDR3 is 16 residues long. Germline V gives CDR1 MNHEY, CDR2 SMNVEV (reference sequence). V lost 5 bases and J 2 bases, leaving 16 bases between the germline ends. The CDR3 region has the DNA TGTGCCAGCAGTAATGTCTGGAGGAGTGGCAATCAGCCCCAGCATTTT. Translating gives CASSNVWRSGNQPQHF.

This clone appeared many times. The V gene is TRBV4-2, the J gene TRBJ1-3; D possibly corresponds to TRBD1 (5 bases). Germline lookup yields CDR1 LGHNA and CDR2 YNFKEQ. The CDR3 totals 15 residues. V was trimmed by 0 bases and J by 4 bases, leaving 10 bases between them. Here the CDR3 reads CASSQEAGRGNTIYF. Here the CDR3 DNA reads TGTGCCAGCAGCCAAGAGGCGGGGCGCGGAAACACCATATATTTT.

The chain combines TRBV11-3 with TRBJ2-1; TRBD2 is a possible D gene (5 bases). V lost 3 bases and J lost 0, with 15 bases in between. CDR3 length: 17 amino acids. In germline, CDR1 is SGHNT, CDR2 YENEEA. The CDR3: CASSLFGLAGSYNEQFF. In nucleotides, the CDR3 is TGTGCCAGCAGCTTGTTTGGCCTAGCTGGCTCCTACAATGAGCAGTTCTTC.

The chain carries TRBV18 and TRBJ2-1; D gene ambiguous. The CDR3 totals 17 residues. V shed 2 bases and J shed 0 bases, with 14 bases lying between them. CDR1 and CDR2 (germline): KGHSH, LQKENI. Here the CDR3 DNA reads TGTGCCAGCTCACCAGAGAACCTGGTTAGCTCCTACAATGAGCAGTTCTTC. The encoded protein is CASSPENLVSSYNEQFF. The whole variable domain, filled in from reference TRBV18 and TRBJ2-1, reads NAGVMQNPRHLVRRRGQEARLRCSPMKGHSHVYWYRQLPEEGLKFMVYLQKENIIDESGMPKERFSAEFPKEGPSILRIQQVVRGDSAAYFCASSPENLVSSYNEQFFGPGTRLTVL.

V gene TRBV11-1 combines with J gene TRBJ2-7; 7 nucleotides agree with TRBD2. This CDR3 is built from 14 residues. Germline loops: CDR1 SGHAT, CDR2 FQDESV (reference sequence). The J segment lost 2 bases and the V segment lost 5 bases, leaving 6 bases of the junction unmatched. The CDR3 loop reads CASSPPGLPYEQYF. The CDR3 coding sequence is TGTGCCAGCAGCCCGCCGGGACTACCCTACGAGCAGTACTTC. Filled out from reference TRBV11-1 and TRBJ2-7, the complete variable domain reads EAEVAQSPRYKITEKSQAVAFWCDPISGHATLYWYRQILGQGPELLVQFQDESVVDDSQLPKDRFSAERLKGVDSTLKIQPAELGDSAMYLCASSPPGLPYEQYFGPGTRLTVT.

The chain couples TRBV2 to TRBJ1-6, with TRBD1 identical over 7 bases. V was pared by 6 bases and J by 9 bases, with 2 bases of the junction left unmatched. Germline CDR1 SNHLY, CDR2 FYNNEI. This CDR3 has 12 amino acids. The CDR3 loop is CASSGTVSPLHF. CDR3 bases: TGTGCCAGCAGCGGGACAGTTTCACCCCTCCACTTT. The variable domain in full, completed from reference TRBV2 and TRBJ1-6, reads EPEVTQTPSHQVTQMGQEVILRCVPISNHLYFYWYRQILGQKVEFLVSFYNNEISEKSEIFDDQFSVERPDGSNFTLKIRSTKLEDSAMYFCASSGTVSPLHFGNGTRLTVT.